This entry describes one TCR beta chain. Its antigen is unidentified. The data originate from a study of cytomegalovirus exposure and HLA in healthy donors. V shed 6 bases and J shed 6 bases, with 15 bases lying between them. Germline assignment: CDR1 SGHDN and CDR2 FVKESK. The CDR3 has 14 amino acids. This PCR relied on a set of 60 Vbeta primers and 13 Jbeta primers. Only in-frame clones appear in the TCRdb table, and some are missing; sequencing was by immunoSEQ multiplex PCR. The sample lists 120,000 or so clones, just over 65% occurring once. General study points: Earlier analysis yielded a pattern in which most TCR beta V segments were productive about 87% or about 30% of the time.

The origin of this receptor is a man in his late teens or twenties in good health and CMV-seronegative. The J gene is TRBJ2-1, the V gene TRBV14; D unclear. Input material: PBMCs. In DNA form, the CDR3 reads TGTGCCAGCAGTCCCGCCGTCCTGAGCAATGAGCAGTTCTTC. Translating gives CASSPAVLSNEQFF. The full variable domain, in which reference TRBV14 and TRBJ2-1 provide the parts outside the CDR3, is EAGVTQFPSHSVIEKGQTVTLRCDPISGHDNLYWYRRVMGKEIKFLLHFVKESKQDESGMPNNRFLAERTGGTYSTLKVQPAELEDSGVYFCASSPAVLSNEQFFGPGTRLTVL.